The present entry profiles one T cell receptor (beta chain) with its context. What it recognizes is unknown. The data stem from a study of CD8+ T cells in alopecia areata. Study-level background: Each of the treated patients was given oral tofacitinib, 5 to 10 mg twice daily, for moderate-to-severe alopecia areata. Notes on the study in general: Researchers report lesional scalp, most notably alopecia totalis/universalis, outstripped normal scalp in clonality. Scalp clonality, along with expanded CD8+ clones among the top 100, was significantly decreased by tofacitinib.

Following RNA extraction, reverse transcription yielded cDNA that acted as the sequencing template. Here immunoSEQ multiplex PCR was the method, and the copy in TCRdb shows in-frame clones only, minus some. The sample contains about 300,000 clones, 58% of which appear only once. This CDR3 spans 15 amino acids. Germline V gene data show CDR1 as SGHRS and CDR2 as YFSETQ. V gave up 0 bases and J gave up 9 bases; unmatched junction bases: 3. Treatment here: oral pan-JAK inhibitor, 5-10 mg twice daily. The chain carries TRBV5-1 and TRBJ1-6; 10 nucleotides line up with TRBD1. This sample comprised CD4+ T cells sorted from blood, obtained at week 24, from a patient treated with tofacitinib. This clonotype was sampled from a human donor with alopecia areata. Here the CDR3 reads CASSLGQGAFSPLHF. CDR3 bases: TGCGCCAGCAGCTTGGGACAGGGGGCTTTTTCACCCCTCCACTTT. The variable domain in full, completed from reference TRBV5-1 and TRBJ1-6, reads KAGVTQTPRYLIKTRGQQVTLSCSPISGHRSVSWYQQTPGQGLQFLFEYFSETQRNKGNFPGRFSGRQFSNSRSEMNVSTLELGDSALYLCASSLGQGAFSPLHFGNGTRLTVT.